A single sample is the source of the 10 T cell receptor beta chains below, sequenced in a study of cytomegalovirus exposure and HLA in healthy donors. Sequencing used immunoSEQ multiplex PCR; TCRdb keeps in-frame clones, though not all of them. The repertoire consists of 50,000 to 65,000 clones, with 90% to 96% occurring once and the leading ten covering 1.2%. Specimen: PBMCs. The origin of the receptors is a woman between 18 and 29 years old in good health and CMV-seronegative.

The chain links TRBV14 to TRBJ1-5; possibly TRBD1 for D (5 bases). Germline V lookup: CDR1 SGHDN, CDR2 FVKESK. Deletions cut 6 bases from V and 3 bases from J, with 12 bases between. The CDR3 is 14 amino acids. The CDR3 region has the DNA TGTGCCAGCAGGGCGGGGCCCCACAATCAGCCCCAGCATTTT. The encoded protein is CASRAGPHNQPQHF.

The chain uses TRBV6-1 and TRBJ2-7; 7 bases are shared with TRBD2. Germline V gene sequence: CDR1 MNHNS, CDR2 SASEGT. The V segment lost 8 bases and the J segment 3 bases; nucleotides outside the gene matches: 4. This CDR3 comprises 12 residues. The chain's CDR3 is CASRGEGYEQYF. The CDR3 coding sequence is TGTGCCAGCCGGGGGGAGGGCTACGAGCAGTACTTC.

CDR3 residues: CSVEGVLVGPRTGELFF. The DNA for the CDR3 is TGCAGCGTTGAAGGCGTACTAGTAGGCCCTCGCACCGGGGAGCTGTTTTTT. The rearrangement uses TRBV29-1 and TRBJ2-2; D might be TRBD2 (5 bases). CDR3 length: 17 residues. The germline gives CDR1 SQVTM, CDR2 ANQGSEA. V was cut by 1 base and J by 4 bases, with 19 bases left in between.

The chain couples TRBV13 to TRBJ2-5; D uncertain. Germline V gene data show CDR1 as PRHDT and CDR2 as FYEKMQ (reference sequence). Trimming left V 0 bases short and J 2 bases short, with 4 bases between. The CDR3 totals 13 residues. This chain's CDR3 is CASSLGAQETQYF. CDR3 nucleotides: TGTGCCAGCAGCTTAGGGGCTCAAGAGACCCAGTACTTC.

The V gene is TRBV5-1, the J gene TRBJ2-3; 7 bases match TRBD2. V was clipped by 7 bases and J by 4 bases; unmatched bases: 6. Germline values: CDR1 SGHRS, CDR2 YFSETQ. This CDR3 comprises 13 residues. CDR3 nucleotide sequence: TGCGCCAGCTCCCGGGGGGAGGCAGATACGCAGTATTTT. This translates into CASSRGEADTQYF.

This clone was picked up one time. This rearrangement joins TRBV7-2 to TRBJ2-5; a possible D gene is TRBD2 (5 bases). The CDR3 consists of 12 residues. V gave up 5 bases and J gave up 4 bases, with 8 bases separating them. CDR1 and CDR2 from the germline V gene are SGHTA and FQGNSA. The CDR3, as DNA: TGTGCCAGCAGCCCCCGGGGAGAGACCCAGTACTTC. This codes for CASSPRGETQYF.

CDR3 DNA: TGTGCCAGCAGCCCCCTTGTTGGGGGGGGCGAGCAGTTCTTC. Translation gives CASSPLVGGGEQFF. The chain is built from TRBV11-3 and TRBJ2-1, with D possibly being TRBD2 (7 bases). This CDR3 contains 14 residues. V lost 5 bases and J lost 10, with 18 bases in between. Germline V gene data show CDR1 as SGHNT and CDR2 as YENEEA.

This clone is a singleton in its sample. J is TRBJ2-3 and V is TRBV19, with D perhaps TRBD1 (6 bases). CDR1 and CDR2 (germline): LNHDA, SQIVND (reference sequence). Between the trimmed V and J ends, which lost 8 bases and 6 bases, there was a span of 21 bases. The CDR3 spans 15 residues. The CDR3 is CASAWGPGRGDTQYF. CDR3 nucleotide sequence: TGTGCCAGTGCTTGGGGACCCGGTAGGGGGGATACGCAGTATTTT.

The CDR3 DNA reads as TGCAGTGCTGCCCCAGGTGAAAAACTGTTTTTT. Translation: CSAAPGEKLFF. The chain couples TRBV20-1 to TRBJ1-4; D unresolved. This CDR3 has 11 amino acids. Germline CDR1 is DFQATT and CDR2 is SNEGSKA (reference sequence). Between the trimmed V and J ends, which lost 5 bases and 7 bases, there was a span of 8 bases.

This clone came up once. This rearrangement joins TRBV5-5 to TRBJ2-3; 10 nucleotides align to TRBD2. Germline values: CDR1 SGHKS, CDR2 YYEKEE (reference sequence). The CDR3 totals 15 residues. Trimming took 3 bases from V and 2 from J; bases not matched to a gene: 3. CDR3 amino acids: CASSWGTSVTDTQYF. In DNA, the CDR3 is TGTGCCAGCAGCTGGGGGACTAGCGTCACAGATACGCAGTATTTT. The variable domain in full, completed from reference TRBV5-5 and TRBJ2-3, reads DAGVTQSPTHLIKTRGQQVTLRCSPISGHKSVSWYQQVLGQGPQFIFQYYEKEERGRGNFPDRFSARQFPNYSSELNVNALLLGDSALYLCASSWGTSVTDTQYFGPGTRLTVL.